The clone carrying this T cell receptor beta chain was counted a few times. TCRdb re-called the RT-PCR reads through MiXCR, storing one row per CDR3 protein. Of hundreds of thousands of distinct CDR3 sequences in the sample, approximately 16% were seen once. The sample belongs to a study of patients and donors after allogeneic stem cell transplantation. The CDR3 covers 16 residues. Germline CDR1 and CDR2: SNHLY and FYNNEI. Trimming removed 7 bases at V and 8 bases at J, with 26 bases between. The source material was blood, either unsorted or a sorted T cell fraction (not recorded which). The genes are TRBV2 and TRBJ1-2; D may be TRBD1 (6 bases). The TCR sequence derives from a human donor who was either an allogeneic HSCT recipient or a stem cell or donor lymphocyte infusion donor (not recorded which). It is not recorded whose cells these are; they may come from a transplant donor. For the CDR3, the DNA is TGTGCCAGCACCCTGACCCGGGGGGCGCGTTTCTTCGGCTACACCTTC. It encodes CASTLTRGARFFGYTF. Using reference TRBV2 and TRBJ1-2 for the parts outside the CDR3, the full variable domain is EPEVTQTPSHQVTQMGQEVILRCVPISNHLYFYWYRQILGQKVEFLVSFYNNEISEKSEIFDDQFSVERPDGSNFTLKIRSTKLEDSAMYFCASTLTRGARFFGYTFGSGTRLTVV.